The clone carrying this T cell receptor (beta chain) appeared once. Antigen specificity is unknown. With 6 bases removed from V and 9 bases from J, the gap between germline ends came to 18 bases. CDR3 length equals 14 residues. The V gene's germline CDR1 is MNHEY and CDR2 SMNVEV (reference sequence). Naive CD8 cells lacked CD45RO, underwent positive selection for CCR7 and left out terminally differentiated effector memory CD45RA+ cells. Per the original methods: Filtering differed for immunoSEQ, which gave only junction sequences without quality scores. Clones were read by immunoSEQ multiplex PCR, and TCRdb kept only the in-frame ones, dropping some. V, J and clone size are taken as reported in that table, and D and trimming were inferred from the DNA itself. The profile covers hundreds of thousands of clones, with 96% appearing a single time and about 0.12% taken by the ten largest. The data were obtained in a study of shared clonotypes between healthy human individuals. Overall study context: Donors, aged 18 to 49, were a couple of women and a few men.

Study findings and constraints: Shared clonotypes across all four donors exceeded non-shared ones in generation probability.

This chain joins TRBV27 and TRBJ2-1, with D maybe TRBD1 (6 bases). Sequencing was done on a sample of naive CD8+ T cells sorted from blood. This clonotype originated in a woman aged 25 to 39 in good health. The CDR3 spells CASSPTMTGREQFF. The CDR3 DNA is TGTGCCAGCAGCCCTACAATGACAGGACGTGAGCAGTTCTTC.